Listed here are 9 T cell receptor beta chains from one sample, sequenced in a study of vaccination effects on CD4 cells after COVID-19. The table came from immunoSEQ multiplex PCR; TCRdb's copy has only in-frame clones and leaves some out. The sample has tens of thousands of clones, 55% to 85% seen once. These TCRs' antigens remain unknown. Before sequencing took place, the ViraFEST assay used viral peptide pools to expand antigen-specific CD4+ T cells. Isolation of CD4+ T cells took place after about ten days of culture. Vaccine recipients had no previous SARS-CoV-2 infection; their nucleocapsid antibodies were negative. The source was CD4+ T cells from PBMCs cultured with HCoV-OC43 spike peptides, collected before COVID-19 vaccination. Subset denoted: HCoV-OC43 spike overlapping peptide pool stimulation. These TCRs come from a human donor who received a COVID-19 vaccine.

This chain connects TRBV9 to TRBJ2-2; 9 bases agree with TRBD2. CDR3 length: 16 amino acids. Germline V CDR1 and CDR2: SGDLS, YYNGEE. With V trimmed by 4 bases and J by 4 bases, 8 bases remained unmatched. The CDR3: CASSPTSGSATGELFF. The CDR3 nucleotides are TGTGCCAGCAGCCCGACTAGCGGCTCGGCCACCGGGGAGCTGTTTTTT.

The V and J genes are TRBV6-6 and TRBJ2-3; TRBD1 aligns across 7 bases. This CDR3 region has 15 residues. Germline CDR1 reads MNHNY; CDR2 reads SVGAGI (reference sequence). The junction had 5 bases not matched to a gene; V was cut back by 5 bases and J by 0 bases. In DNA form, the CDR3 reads TGTGCCAGCAGTAGGGACAGTTCCAGCACAGATACGCAGTATTTT. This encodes CASSRDSSSTDTQYF.

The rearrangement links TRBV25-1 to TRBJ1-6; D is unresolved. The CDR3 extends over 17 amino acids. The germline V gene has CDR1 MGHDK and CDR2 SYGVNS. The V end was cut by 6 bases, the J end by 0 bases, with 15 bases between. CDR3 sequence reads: CASSHSGSSSYNSPLHF. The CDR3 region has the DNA TGTGCCAGCAGCCACAGTGGGTCTAGCTCCTATAATTCACCCCTCCACTTT. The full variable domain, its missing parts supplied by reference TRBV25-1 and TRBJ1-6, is EADIYQTPRYLVIGTGKKITLECSQTMGHDKMYWYQQDPGMELHLIHYSYGVNSTEKGDLSSESTVSRIRTEHFPLTLESARPSHTSQYLCASSHSGSSSYNSPLHFGNGTRLTVT.

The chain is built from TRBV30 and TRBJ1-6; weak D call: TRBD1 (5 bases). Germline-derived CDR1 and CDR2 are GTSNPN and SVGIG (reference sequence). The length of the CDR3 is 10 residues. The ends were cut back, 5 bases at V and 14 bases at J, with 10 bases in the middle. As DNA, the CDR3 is TGTGCCTGGGGCCGGGGGACCCTCCACTTT. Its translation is CAWGRGTLHF.

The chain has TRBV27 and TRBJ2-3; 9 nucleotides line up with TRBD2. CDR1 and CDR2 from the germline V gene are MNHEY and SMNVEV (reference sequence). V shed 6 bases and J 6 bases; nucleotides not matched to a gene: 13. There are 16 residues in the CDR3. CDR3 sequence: CASSQVRGRAWDTQYF. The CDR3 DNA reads TGTGCCAGCAGCCAAGTCCGCGGGAGGGCCTGGGATACGCAGTATTTT.

For the CDR3, the DNA is TGTGCCAGCAGTTTACCCGACGGCCATACCCGAAATACGCAGTATTTT. This sequence encodes CASSLPDGHTRNTQYF. The genes are TRBV28 and TRBJ2-3; D remains ambiguous. V was cut by 2 bases and J by 7 bases, with 19 bases left in between. Germline CDR1 is MDHEN and CDR2 is SYDVKM. The CDR3 sequence is 16 residues long.

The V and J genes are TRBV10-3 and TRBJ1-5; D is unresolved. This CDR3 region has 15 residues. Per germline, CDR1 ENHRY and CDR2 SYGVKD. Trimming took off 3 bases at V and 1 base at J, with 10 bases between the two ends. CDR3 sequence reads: CAISDAGRSNQPQHF. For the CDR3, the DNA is TGTGCCATCAGTGATGCAGGTCGGAGCAATCAGCCCCAGCATTTT.

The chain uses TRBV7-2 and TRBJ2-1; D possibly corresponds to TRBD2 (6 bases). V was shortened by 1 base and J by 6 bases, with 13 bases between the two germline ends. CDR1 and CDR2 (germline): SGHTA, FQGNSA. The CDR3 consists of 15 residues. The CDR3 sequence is CASSLVSPGVNEQFF. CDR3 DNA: TGTGCCAGCAGCTTAGTATCACCGGGGGTCAATGAGCAGTTCTTC. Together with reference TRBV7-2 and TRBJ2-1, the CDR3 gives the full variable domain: GAGVSQSPSNKVTEKGKDVELRCDPISGHTALYWYRQSLGQGLEFLIYFQGNSAPDKSGLPSDRFSAERTGGSVSTLTIQRTQQEDSAVYLCASSLVSPGVNEQFFGPGTRLTVL.

The CDR3 nucleotides are TGTGCCAGCAGCCAAGATCGGAAGCGGGAGTCCCGGTACGAGCAGTACTTC. This gives the protein CASSQDRKRESRYEQYF. V is TRBV4-2 and J is TRBJ2-7; 8 bases are a match to TRBD2. The length of the CDR3 is 17 residues. V trimming: 0 bases; J trimming: 4 bases; junction bases outside the gene matches: 11. The V gene's germline CDR1 is LGHNA and CDR2 YNFKEQ.